This T cell receptor beta chain was observed in a study of blood T cell repertoires in COVID-19 (dated by TCRdb to 2018 to 2021). Turning to the overall study: Collaborator samples came from the United States, Italy and Spain and covered acute and convalescent phases of COVID-19. The samples were drawn from two sources: the first 160 participants of the ongoing ImmuneRACE study, and over 950 subjects contributed by 6 global collaborators. The repertoires were released in a freely available public database meant as a resource for research on the immune response to SARS-CoV-2. The sample metadata nearly always contained a de-identified subject ID, COVID-19 status, age in years and sex. Where HLA class I and class II types were available, the types were taken from metadata supplied by the sample provider, not from assay-based typing. The material from the prospective study consisted of cDNA or gDNA derived from T cells, B-cell-depleted T cells, or PBMCs. Deeply sampled blood TCRbeta repertoires from subjects exposed to, actively infected with, or recovered from COVID-19 were included in the dataset. The study at large found these results: How much clinical and demographic metadata was included differed by source and by participant, and the metadata was provided uncurated.

In the case of this clone: Its antigen is unknown. Base qualities were left out, and no much larger clone turns up one base away.

The immunoSEQ Assay, a bias-controlled multiplex PCR, was used to amplify TCRbeta CDR3 regions from genomic DNA. As for how the authors treated the data: The number of nucleated cells in each sample was estimated from the amplification of reference gene primers within the assay. To quantify the absolute abundance of each unique TCRbeta CDR3 rearrangement, sequence reads were collapsed and filtered. For each sample, productive Simpson clonality was calculated as the square root of Simpson's diversity index over productive rearrangements. Here the immuneACCESS table is served through TCRdb, limited to in-frame sequences with V and J called. Missing clones are a known gap in these copies; in checked studies unresolved V genes cover under half, and the rest lacks a known reason. Clonal size and the V and J genes are those of that table, whereas D and trimming came from the DNA. For this sample the table gives hundreds of thousands of clones, of which 80% to 85% were detected only once. The top ten clonotypes cover 15% to 20% of the sample.

Collaborating institutions collected whole blood in K2EDTA tubes following their own protocols. Collaborator samples were shipped for TCRbeta analysis as frozen whole blood, isolated PBMCs, or DNA extracted from either sample type. This TCR was recovered from a man aged 25-45 years with active or convalescent COVID-19. Sequencing was done on a sample of peripheral blood.

DNA sequence: TGTGCCAGCAGCCCGACTGGGGACAGGGTGTCCGAGCAGTACTTC. Its protein product is CASSPTGDRVSEQYF. Recombination connected TRBV5-4 to TRBJ2-7, with TRBD1 identical over 9 junction bases. Compared with germline, V lacks 4 bases and J lacks 6 bases; bases without a gene match: 11. CDR1 and CDR2 are drawn from the germline V gene (reference sequence): SGHNT, YYREEE. Including cysteine and phenylalanine, the CDR3 has 15 amino acids. This entry keeps only the CDR3 DNA: 45 bases, framed from base 1.